The rows below give T cell receptor beta chains drawn from one sample of a study of cytomegalovirus exposure and HLA in healthy donors. Only in-frame clones appear in the TCRdb table, and some are missing; sequencing was by immunoSEQ multiplex PCR. The table shows roughly 70,000 clones, with roughly 95% occurring only once. Sequences were obtained from PBMCs. The receptors shown here come from a woman under 30 in good health and CMV-seropositive. CDR3s include the opening cysteine and the closing phenylalanine or tryptophan. Fields, in order: V gene, D gene, CDR3 length, J gene, CDR3 DNA, CDR3 protein. D genes are given only for firm matches.

v_call: TRBV28; d_call: TRBD2; cdr3_length: 15; j_call: TRBJ2-3; cdr3_nt: TGTGCCAGCAGCCTTTTAGCGGGAGGGCAGGATACGCAGTATTTT; cdr3_aa: CASSLLAGGQDTQYF
v_call: TRBV6-6; d_call: .; cdr3_length: 14; j_call: TRBJ1-4; cdr3_nt: TGTGCCAGCAGGATAGGGGGAACTAATGAAAAACTGTTTTTT; cdr3_aa: CASRIGGTNEKLFF
v_call: TRBV4-3; d_call: .; cdr3_length: 16; j_call: TRBJ2-7; cdr3_nt: TGCGCCAGCAGAATGGAACTCGGGGGAAGTGGTTACGAGCAGTACTTC; cdr3_aa: CASRMELGGSGYEQYF
v_call: TRBV12-5; d_call: TRBD2; cdr3_length: 18; j_call: TRBJ2-2; cdr3_nt: TGTGCTAGTGGTTTGGTACTCTTAGCGGGAGGACATACAGGGGAGCTGTTTTTT; cdr3_aa: CASGLVLLAGGHTGELFF
v_call: TRBV15; d_call: .; cdr3_length: 13; j_call: TRBJ2-5; cdr3_nt: TGTGCCACCAGCAGAGGCAGGGAAGAGACCCAGTACTTC; cdr3_aa: CATSRGREETQYF
v_call: TRBV6-5; d_call: .; cdr3_length: 14; j_call: TRBJ2-7; cdr3_nt: TGTGCCAGCAGTTACGGGCCAAGCTCCTACGAGCAGTACTTC; cdr3_aa: CASSYGPSSYEQYF
v_call: TRBV11-2; d_call: TRBD2; cdr3_length: 15; j_call: TRBJ2-3; cdr3_nt: TGTGCCAGCAGCTTGGGGACTAGCGGGACAGATACGCAGTATTTT; cdr3_aa: CASSLGTSGTDTQYF
v_call: TRBV5-4; d_call: TRBD2; cdr3_length: 17; j_call: TRBJ2-1; cdr3_nt: TGTGCCAGCAGCTTGGTCGCTAGCGGGGATCCCCACAATGAGCAGTTCTTC; cdr3_aa: CASSLVASGDPHNEQFF
v_call: TRBV28; d_call: .; cdr3_length: 16; j_call: TRBJ2-2; cdr3_nt: TGTGCCAGCAGTCTTCCTCTGGGGGGAGGCACCGGGGAGCTGTTTTTT; cdr3_aa: CASSLPLGGGTGELFF
v_call: TRBV14; d_call: .; cdr3_length: 12; j_call: TRBJ2-5; cdr3_nt: TGTGCCAGCAGCCACGCAAGAGGGACCCAGTACTTC; cdr3_aa: CASSHARGTQYF
v_call: TRBV12-5; d_call: .; cdr3_length: 17; j_call: TRBJ2-7; cdr3_nt: TGTGCTAGTGGTTTTCGAGGCGGGGAAGGCCTTACGGGCGAGCAGTACTTC; cdr3_aa: CASGFRGGEGLTGEQYF
v_call: TRBV25-1; d_call: TRBD1; cdr3_length: 14; j_call: TRBJ1-5; cdr3_nt: TGTGCCAGCAGTAGAGACAGGGGGCATCAGCCCCAGCATTTT; cdr3_aa: CASSRDRGHQPQHF
v_call: TRBV28; d_call: TRBD2; cdr3_length: 14; j_call: TRBJ2-7; cdr3_nt: TGTGCCAGCACCTGGACTAGCGGCTCCTACGAGCAGTACTTC; cdr3_aa: CASTWTSGSYEQYF
v_call: TRBV25-1; d_call: TRBD1; cdr3_length: 16; j_call: TRBJ2-3; cdr3_nt: TGTGCCAGCAGTAACGACAGGGGGTCCTGGGGAGATACGCAGTATTTT; cdr3_aa: CASSNDRGSWGDTQYF
v_call: TRBV19; d_call: .; cdr3_length: 13; j_call: TRBJ2-5; cdr3_nt: TGTGCCAGTAGTAGCCAGGGGCAAGAGACCCAGTACTTC; cdr3_aa: CASSSQGQETQYF
v_call: TRBV28; d_call: .; cdr3_length: 15; j_call: TRBJ2-1; cdr3_nt: TGTGCCAGCAGTTTACCCCTAGGTTCGGCCGTCGATGAGTTCTTC; cdr3_aa: CASSLPLGSAVDEFF
v_call: TRBV9; d_call: .; cdr3_length: 17; j_call: TRBJ2-3; cdr3_nt: TGTGCCAGCAGCGTAGTTGCCCAGGGGGGAGGCACAGATACGCAGTATTTT; cdr3_aa: CASSVVAQGGGTDTQYF
v_call: TRBV7-2; d_call: TRBD2; cdr3_length: 15; j_call: TRBJ2-1; cdr3_nt: TGTGCCAGCAGCTTAGACGGGAGGGCGATGGTTGAGCAGTTCTTC; cdr3_aa: CASSLDGRAMVEQFF
v_call: TRBV29-1; d_call: .; cdr3_length: 13; j_call: TRBJ2-7; cdr3_nt: TGCAGCGTTGAGGGGAACCAGGGCTACGAGCAGTACTTC; cdr3_aa: CSVEGNQGYEQYF
v_call: TRBV30; d_call: .; cdr3_length: 12; j_call: TRBJ1-1; cdr3_nt: TGTGCCTGGCAGAATTGGAACACTGAAGCTTTCTTT; cdr3_aa: CAWQNWNTEAFF
v_call: TRBV5-1; d_call: .; cdr3_length: 14; j_call: TRBJ2-2; cdr3_nt: TGCGCCAGCAGCCCCCAGACCCTAGCACGGGAGCTGTTTTTT; cdr3_aa: CASSPQTLARELFF
v_call: TRBV18; d_call: .; cdr3_length: 13; j_call: TRBJ2-5; cdr3_nt: TGTGCCAGCTCACCAGCTATCGGAGAGACCCAGTACTTC; cdr3_aa: CASSPAIGETQYF